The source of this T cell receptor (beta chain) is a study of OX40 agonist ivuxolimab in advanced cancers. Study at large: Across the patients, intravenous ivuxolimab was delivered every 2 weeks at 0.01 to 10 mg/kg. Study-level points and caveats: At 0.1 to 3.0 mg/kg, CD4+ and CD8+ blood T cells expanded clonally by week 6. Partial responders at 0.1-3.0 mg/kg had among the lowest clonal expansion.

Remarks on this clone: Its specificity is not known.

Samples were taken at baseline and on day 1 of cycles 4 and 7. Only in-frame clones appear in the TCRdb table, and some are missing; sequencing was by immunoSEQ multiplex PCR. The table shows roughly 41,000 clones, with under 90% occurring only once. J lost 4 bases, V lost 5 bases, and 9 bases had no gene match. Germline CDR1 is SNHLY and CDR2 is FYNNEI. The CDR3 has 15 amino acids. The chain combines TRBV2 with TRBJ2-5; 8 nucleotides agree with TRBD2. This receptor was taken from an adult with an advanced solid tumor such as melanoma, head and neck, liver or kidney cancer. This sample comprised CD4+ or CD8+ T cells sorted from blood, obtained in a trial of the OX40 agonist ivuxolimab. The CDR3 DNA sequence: TGTGCCAGCAGTTTTCTAGCGGGCAGGGGAGAGACCCAGTACTTC. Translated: CASSFLAGRGETQYF.